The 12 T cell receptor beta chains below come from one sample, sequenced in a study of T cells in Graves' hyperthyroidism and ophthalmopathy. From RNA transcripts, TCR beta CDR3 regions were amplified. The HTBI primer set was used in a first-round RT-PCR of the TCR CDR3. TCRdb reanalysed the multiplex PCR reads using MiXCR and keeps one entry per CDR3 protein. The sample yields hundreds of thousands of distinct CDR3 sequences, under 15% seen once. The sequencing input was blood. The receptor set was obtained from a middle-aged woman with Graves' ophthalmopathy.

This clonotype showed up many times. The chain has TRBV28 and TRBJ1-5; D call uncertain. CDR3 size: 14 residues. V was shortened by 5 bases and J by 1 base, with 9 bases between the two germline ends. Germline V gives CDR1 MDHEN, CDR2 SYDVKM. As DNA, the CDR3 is TGTGCCAGCAGTCCTCTGGGCAGCAATCAGCCCCAGCATTTT. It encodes CASSPLGSNQPQHF.

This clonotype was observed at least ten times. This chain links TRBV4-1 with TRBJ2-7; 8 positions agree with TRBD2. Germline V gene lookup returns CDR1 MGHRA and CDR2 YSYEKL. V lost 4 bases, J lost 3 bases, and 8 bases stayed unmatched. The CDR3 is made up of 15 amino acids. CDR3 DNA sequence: TGCGCCAGCAGCCCGACCGAAGCGGGAGTCTACGAGCAGTACTTC. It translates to CASSPTEAGVYEQYF.

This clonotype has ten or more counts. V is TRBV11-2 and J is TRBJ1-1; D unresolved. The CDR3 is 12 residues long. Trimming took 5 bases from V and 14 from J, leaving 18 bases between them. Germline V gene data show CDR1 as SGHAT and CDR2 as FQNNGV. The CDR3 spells CASSPGTPISFF. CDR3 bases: TGTGCCAGCAGCCCCGGTACACCAATATCATTCTTT.

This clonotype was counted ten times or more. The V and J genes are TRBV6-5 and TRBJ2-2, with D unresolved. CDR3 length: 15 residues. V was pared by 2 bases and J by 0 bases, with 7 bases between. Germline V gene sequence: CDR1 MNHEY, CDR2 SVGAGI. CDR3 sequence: CASSYETANTGELFF. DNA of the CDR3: TGTGCCAGCAGTTACGAGACGGCGAACACCGGGGAGCTGTTTTTT.

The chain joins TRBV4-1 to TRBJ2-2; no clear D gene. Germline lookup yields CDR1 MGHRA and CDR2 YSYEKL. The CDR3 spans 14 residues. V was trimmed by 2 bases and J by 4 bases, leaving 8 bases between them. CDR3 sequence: CASSQSGPTGELFF. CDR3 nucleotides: TGCGCCAGCAGCCAATCCGGGCCCACCGGGGAGCTGTTTTTT.

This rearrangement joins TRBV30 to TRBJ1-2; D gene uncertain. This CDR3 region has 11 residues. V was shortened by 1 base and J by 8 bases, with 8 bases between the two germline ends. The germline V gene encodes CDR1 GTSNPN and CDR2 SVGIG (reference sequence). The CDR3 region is CAWSAPGGYTF. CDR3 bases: TGTGCCTGGAGTGCCCCGGGGGGCTACACCTTC.

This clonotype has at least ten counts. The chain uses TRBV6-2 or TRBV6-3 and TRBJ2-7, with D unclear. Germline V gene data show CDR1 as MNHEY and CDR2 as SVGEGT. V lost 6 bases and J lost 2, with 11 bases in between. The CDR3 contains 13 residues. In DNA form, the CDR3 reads TGTGCCAGCAGGGCAGTTAAACCCTACGAGCAGTACTTC. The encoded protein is CASRAVKPYEQYF.

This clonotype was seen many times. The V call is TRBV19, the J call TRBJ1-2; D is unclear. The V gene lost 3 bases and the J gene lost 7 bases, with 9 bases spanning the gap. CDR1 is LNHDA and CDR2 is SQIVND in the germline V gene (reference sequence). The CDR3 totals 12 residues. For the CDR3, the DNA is TGTGCCAGTAGTATTGGCGGGCTTGGCTACACCTTC. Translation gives CASSIGGLGYTF.

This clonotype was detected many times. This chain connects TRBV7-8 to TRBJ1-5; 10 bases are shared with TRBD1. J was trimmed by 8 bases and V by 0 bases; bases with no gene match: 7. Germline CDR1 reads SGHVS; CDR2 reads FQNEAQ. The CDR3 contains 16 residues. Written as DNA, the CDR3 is TGTGCCAGCAGCTTAGCCGGACAGGGGGGTGTGAAGCCCCAGCATTTT. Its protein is CASSLAGQGGVKPQHF.

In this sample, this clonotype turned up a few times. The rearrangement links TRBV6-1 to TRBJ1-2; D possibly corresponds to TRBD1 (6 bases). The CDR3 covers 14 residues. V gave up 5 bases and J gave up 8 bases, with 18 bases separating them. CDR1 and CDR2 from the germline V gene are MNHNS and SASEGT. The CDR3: CASSQIQGLSGYTF. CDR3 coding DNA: TGTGCCAGCAGTCAAATACAGGGTTTGAGCGGCTACACCTTC.

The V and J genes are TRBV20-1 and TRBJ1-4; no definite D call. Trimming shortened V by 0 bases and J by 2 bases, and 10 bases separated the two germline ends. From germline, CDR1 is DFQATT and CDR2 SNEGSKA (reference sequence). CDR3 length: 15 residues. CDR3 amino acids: CSARDLGRTNEKLFF. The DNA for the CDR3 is TGCAGTGCTAGAGATCTCGGGCGCACTAATGAAAAACTGTTTTTT.

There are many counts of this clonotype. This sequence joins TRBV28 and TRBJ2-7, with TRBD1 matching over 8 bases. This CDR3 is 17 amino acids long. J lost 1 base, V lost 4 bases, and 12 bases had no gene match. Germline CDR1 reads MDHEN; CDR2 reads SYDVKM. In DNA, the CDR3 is TGTGCCAGCAGTTGGGCCAGGGGGCGAGGGCCTTCCTACGAGCAGTACTTC. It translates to CASSWARGRGPSYEQYF.